A selection of T cell receptor beta chains follows, all from one sample in a study of cytomegalovirus exposure and HLA in healthy donors. Profiling relied on immunoSEQ multiplex PCR, and the TCRdb table lists in-frame clones only, not all of them. The sample has around 150,000 clones; 80% to 90% are singletons. The specimen sequenced was PBMCs. These receptors originate from a man aged 18 to 29 in good health and CMV-seronegative. The CDR3 runs from the conserved cysteine through the conserved F or W. The order of the fields is clone size, D gene, V gene, J gene, CDR3 length, CDR3 DNA, CDR3 protein. D genes are given only for firm matches. The size field is filled for only some rows; it gives once, few, many or a size class.

size: NA
D: NA
V: TRBV28
J: TRBJ1-5
length: 12
DNA: TGTGCCAGCAGTTCAGGGGTTCAGCCCCAGCATTTT
CDR3: CASSSGVQPQHF

size: NA
D: TRBD1
V: TRBV29-1
J: TRBJ1-2
length: 13
DNA: TGCAGCGTAGAGGACAGAGGACAGGGCGGCTACACCTTC
CDR3: CSVEDRGQGGYTF

size: NA
D: NA
V: TRBV10-3
J: TRBJ1-5
length: 15
DNA: TGTGCCATCAGTGAAGGGGTAGACAACAATCAGCCCCAGCATTTT
CDR3: CAISEGVDNNQPQHF

size: NA
D: TRBD2
V: TRBV7-2
J: TRBJ2-7
length: 14
DNA: TGTGCCAGCAGCTCCGGGAGGGGGGCCTACGAGCAGTACTTC
CDR3: CASSSGRGAYEQYF

size: NA
D: TRBD1
V: TRBV13
J: TRBJ2-7
length: 15
DNA: TGTGCCAGCAGATACTCTATACAGGGGGGCTACGAGCAGTACTTC
CDR3: CASRYSIQGGYEQYF

size: NA
D: NA
V: TRBV12-5
J: TRBJ2-3
length: 14
DNA: TGTGCTAGTGGTTTCGCAGGGGTCACAGATACGCAGTATTTT
CDR3: CASGFAGVTDTQYF

size: NA
D: NA
V: TRBV6-5
J: TRBJ2-7
length: 14
DNA: TGTGCCAGCAGTTACGGAGGGGCGGTAGGGGAGCAGTACTTC
CDR3: CASSYGGAVGEQYF

size: NA
D: NA
V: TRBV19
J: TRBJ1-1
length: 16
DNA: TGTGCCAGTAGGGGAGGGGTCGGGCCCACGGTCACTGAAGCTTTCTTT
CDR3: CASRGGVGPTVTEAFF

size: once
D: TRBD1
V: TRBV9
J: TRBJ1-6
length: 14
DNA: TGTGCCAGCAGCGCCGGGACAGGGGGTTCACCCCTCCACTTT
CDR3: CASSAGTGGSPLHF

size: once
D: NA
V: TRBV9
J: TRBJ1-2
length: 18
DNA: TGTGCCAGCAGCGTAGGTCTGGGCGGGGGGGCTGGCGACTATGGCTACACCTTC
CDR3: CASSVGLGGGAGDYGYTF

size: NA
D: NA
V: TRBV28
J: TRBJ2-7
length: 14
DNA: TGTGCCAGCGCAGGAGGACAGTTCCCCTACGAGCAGTACTTC
CDR3: CASAGGQFPYEQYF

size: NA
D: NA
V: TRBV9
J: TRBJ2-7
length: 14
DNA: TGTGCCAGCAGCGTAGCTACCGGGTCCGACGAGCAGTACTTC
CDR3: CASSVATGSDEQYF

size: once
D: TRBD1
V: TRBV7-9
J: TRBJ2-3
length: 13
DNA: TGTGCCAGCAGCAGACAGGGACCAGATACGCAGTATTTT
CDR3: CASSRQGPDTQYF

size: few
D: NA
V: TRBV29-1
J: TRBJ2-7
length: 15
DNA: TGCAGCGTTGAAAGCCCCAACCCCGAGTCCTACGAGCAGTACTTC
CDR3: CSVESPNPESYEQYF

size: NA
D: NA
V: TRBV9
J: TRBJ2-6
length: 16
DNA: TGTGCCAGCAGCGCAGAATGGGGAGCTGGGGCCAACGTCCTGACTTTC
CDR3: CASSAEWGAGANVLTF

size: NA
D: NA
V: TRBV7-2
J: TRBJ1-1
length: 16
DNA: TGTGCCAGCAGCTCTCCCGACAGTTTCGTTGGCACTGAAGCTTTCTTT
CDR3: CASSSPDSFVGTEAFF

size: NA
D: NA
V: TRBV20-1
J: TRBJ2-2
length: 11
DNA: TGCAGTGCTCAAAGCGCCGGGGAGCTGTTTTTT
CDR3: CSAQSAGELFF

size: NA
D: NA
V: TRBV15
J: TRBJ1-2
length: 16
DNA: TGTGCCACCAGCAGAGTCCTGGGGAGTTTTGGCTATGGCTACACCTTC
CDR3: CATSRVLGSFGYGYTF

size: NA
D: NA
V: TRBV28
J: TRBJ1-1
length: 14
DNA: TGTGCCAGCAGTTTAGACGGGATGAACACTGAAGCTTTCTTT
CDR3: CASSLDGMNTEAFF

size: NA
D: TRBD1
V: TRBV19
J: TRBJ1-2
length: 14
DNA: TGTGCCAGTAGTACTCACAGGGGGAACTATGGCTACACCTTC
CDR3: CASSTHRGNYGYTF

size: few
D: NA
V: TRBV7-3
J: TRBJ2-1
length: 15
DNA: TGTGCCAGCAGCTTACCCGGGGGGCAATACAATGAGCAGTTCTTC
CDR3: CASSLPGGQYNEQFF

size: NA
D: TRBD1
V: TRBV2
J: TRBJ2-1
length: 16
DNA: TGTGCCAGCACCTCACCCCGGGACAGCCCGAACAATGAGCAGTTCTTC
CDR3: CASTSPRDSPNNEQFF

size: NA
D: NA
V: TRBV5-1
J: TRBJ1-5
length: 14
DNA: TGCGCCAGCAGCTTGGGCAGGGGCGGGCAGCCCCAGCATTTT
CDR3: CASSLGRGGQPQHF

size: NA
D: TRBD1
V: TRBV6-5
J: TRBJ1-2
length: 13
DNA: TGTGCCAGCAGGCGGGACAGGGACTATGGCTACACCTTC
CDR3: CASRRDRDYGYTF

size: NA
D: NA
V: TRBV19
J: TRBJ1-2
length: 14
DNA: TGTGCCAGTAGTATATTGTCGGGGAACTATGGCTACACCTTC
CDR3: CASSILSGNYGYTF

size: NA
D: TRBD2
V: TRBV6-4
J: TRBJ2-1
length: 18
DNA: TGTGCCAGCAGTGACTCGACTAGCGGGGGAGACTTCTACAATGAGCAGTTCTTC
CDR3: CASSDSTSGGDFYNEQFF

size: NA
D: NA
V: TRBV10-3
J: TRBJ2-2
length: 14
DNA: TGTGCCATCAGTGAGGAGGGCCGAACCGGGGAGCTGTTTTTT
CDR3: CAISEEGRTGELFF

size: NA
D: TRBD2
V: TRBV4-1
J: TRBJ2-3
length: 17
DNA: TGCGCCAGCAGCCAACAAACTCTAGCGGTACGCACAGATACGCAGTATTTT
CDR3: CASSQQTLAVRTDTQYF

size: NA
D: TRBD2
V: TRBV7-2
J: TRBJ2-1
length: 19
DNA: TGTGCCAGCAGCTCGACGTTTATACTTACTAGCGGGAAAATTAATGAGCAGTTCTTC
CDR3: CASSSTFILTSGKINEQFF

size: NA
D: NA
V: TRBV27
J: TRBJ2-7
length: 14
DNA: TGTGCCAGCACCTTACCGGGCAGGGCTTACGAGCAGTACTTC
CDR3: CASTLPGRAYEQYF

size: NA
D: NA
V: TRBV5-5
J: TRBJ2-5
length: 19
DNA: TGTGCCAGCAGCTCACCACCCGGGACATCCTTCCGGGGCGGAGAGACCCAGTACTTC
CDR3: CASSSPPGTSFRGGETQYF

size: NA
D: NA
V: TRBV9
J: TRBJ2-1
length: 13
DNA: TGTGCCAGCAGCGTAAGGGCGGACTATGAGCAGTTCTTC
CDR3: CASSVRADYEQFF

size: NA
D: NA
V: TRBV7-9
J: TRBJ2-3
length: 15
DNA: TGTGCCAGGCCACGGTCGGGGGAGATAGGCCATACGCAGTATTTT
CDR3: CARPRSGEIGHTQYF

size: NA
D: NA
V: TRBV27
J: TRBJ2-7
length: 13
DNA: TGTGCCAGCAGTCCCAGTTCCTCCTACGAGCAGTACTTC
CDR3: CASSPSSSYEQYF

size: NA
D: TRBD2
V: TRBV6-5
J: TRBJ2-7
length: 15
DNA: TGTGCCAGCAGTTCGTCTAGCGGCTCCTCCTACGAGCAGTACTTC
CDR3: CASSSSSGSSYEQYF

size: once
D: NA
V: TRBV27
J: TRBJ2-7
length: 16
DNA: TGTGCCAGCAGTCCTTGGGTCCGGGAGACGGCCTACGAGCAGTACTTC
CDR3: CASSPWVRETAYEQYF

size: NA
D: NA
V: TRBV6-1
J: TRBJ2-1
length: 12
DNA: TGTGCCAGCATGGGAGGCCTAAGTGAGCAGTTCTTC
CDR3: CASMGGLSEQFF